The 21 T cell receptor beta chains given below trace back to one sample, sequenced in a study of T cell responses to AZD1222 COVID-19 vaccine. The table came from immunoSEQ multiplex PCR; TCRdb's copy has only in-frame clones and leaves some out. The sample has 55,000 to 80,000 clones, 80% to 85% seen once. The starting material was peripheral blood, obtained on day 0 of AZD1222 vaccination. Receptors were obtained from an adult in good health.

J is TRBJ1-4 and V is TRBV19, with 7 bases aligning to TRBD1. Trimming removed 3 bases from V and 5 bases from J; junction bases left unmatched: 0. The CDR3 has 13 amino acids. CDR1 and CDR2 (germline): LNHDA, SQIVND (reference sequence). The CDR3 nucleotides are TGTGCCAGTAGTATGGGACAGAATGAAAAACTGTTTTTT. Encoded protein: CASSMGQNEKLFF.

The chain combines TRBV5-4 with TRBJ1-1; no reliable D call. The germline V and J ends were trimmed by 4 bases and 2 bases, with 9 bases remaining between them. There are 13 residues in the CDR3. CDR1 and CDR2 from the germline V gene are SGHNT and YYREEE (reference sequence). DNA of the CDR3: TGTGCCAGCAGCCAGACGGGAAACACTGAAGCTTTCTTT. This translates into CASSQTGNTEAFF.

The rearrangement joins TRBV9 to TRBJ2-2, with 8 bases lining up with TRBD1. CDR1 is SGDLS and CDR2 is YYNGEE in the germline V gene. CDR3 length equals 15 residues. V lost 3 bases, J lost 2 bases, and 3 bases stayed unmatched. CDR3 sequence (DNA): TGTGCCAGCAGCGCAGGGACAGGCAACACCGGGGAGCTGTTTTTT. As protein: CASSAGTGNTGELFF.

The chain has TRBV7-2 and TRBJ1-2, with TRBD1 as a possible D gene (6 bases). CDR1 is SGHTA and CDR2 is FQGNSA in the germline V gene. This CDR3 spans 13 amino acids. Trimming left V 4 bases short and J 7 bases short, with 13 bases between. The CDR3 coding sequence is TGTGCCAGCAGCTCACAGGGCGTGGGTGGCTACACCTTC. This gives the protein CASSSQGVGGYTF.

The chain has TRBV6-6 and TRBJ1-2; 10 nucleotides align to TRBD1. The CDR3 is 16 residues long. J was trimmed by 4 bases and V by 6 bases; bases with no gene match: 11. Germline CDR1 MNHNY, CDR2 SVGAGI (reference sequence). CDR3 DNA sequence: TGTGCCAGCAGCCGCGCCGGGACAGGGGAGTTCTATGGCTACACCTTC. It encodes CASSRAGTGEFYGYTF.

The genes are TRBV2 and TRBJ1-4, with D possibly TRBD1 on 5 matching bases. Deletions cut 10 bases from V and 6 bases from J, with 15 bases between. The germline gives CDR1 SNHLY, CDR2 FYNNEI. The CDR3 runs to 13 residues. In DNA, the CDR3 is TGTGCCACCGCGGGGGGGGTGGATGAAAAACTGTTTTTT. Translating gives CATAGGVDEKLFF.

The chain uses TRBV7-9 and TRBJ1-2; no definite D call. The V gene lost 2 bases and the J gene lost 4 bases, with 17 bases spanning the gap. This CDR3 is 16 amino acids long. Germline V gene lookup returns CDR1 SEHNR and CDR2 FQNEAQ (reference sequence). Written as DNA, the CDR3 is TGTGCCAGCAGCTTAATTGTTAGACCCCTAGGCTATGGCTACACCTTC. It codes for CASSLIVRPLGYGYTF.

The chain has TRBV5-4 and TRBJ2-1; no clear D. In germline, CDR1 is SGHNT, CDR2 YYREEE (reference sequence). Between the trimmed V and J ends, which lost 4 bases and 4 bases, there was a span of 3 bases. This CDR3 is 11 amino acids long. The CDR3 here is CASSIYNEQFF. Written as DNA, the CDR3 is TGTGCCAGCAGCATATACAATGAGCAGTTCTTC.

This chain joins TRBV2 and TRBJ2-7; 7 nucleotides line up with TRBD2. CDR3 length equals 15 residues. CDR1 SNHLY and CDR2 FYNNEI come from the germline V gene. V dropped 7 bases and J dropped 2; count of bases not matched to a gene: 11. The CDR3 nucleotides read TGTGCCAGCAAGGAAACGGGGGGATCTCCCTACGAGCAGTACTTC. Its translation: CASKETGGSPYEQYF.

The chain is built from TRBV18 and TRBJ1-1; TRBD1 agrees at 8 bases. The V segment lost 2 bases and the J segment 8 bases; nucleotides outside the gene matches: 7. The CDR3 length is 14 residues. Germline V gene sequence: CDR1 KGHSH, CDR2 LQKENI. The CDR3 nucleotides are TGTGCCAGCTCACCAGTAGACAGGGGCGCCGAAGCTTTCTTT. It codes for CASSPVDRGAEAFF.

The chain recombines TRBV5-4 with TRBJ1-5, with a tentative D call TRBD1 (6 bases). The CDR3 loop spans 14 amino acids. Per germline, CDR1 SGHNT and CDR2 YYREEE (reference sequence). The ends were cut back, 4 bases at V and 1 base at J, with 9 bases in the middle. CDR3 coding DNA: TGTGCCAGCAGCCGAGACAGGAGCAATCAGCCCCAGCATTTT. Protein product: CASSRDRSNQPQHF.

This clone was detected only a few times. The chain couples TRBV7-8 to TRBJ1-1, with 7 bases that match TRBD1. Germline CDR1 reads SGHVS; CDR2 reads FQNEAQ. The CDR3 covers 15 residues. V trimming: 5 bases; J trimming: 4 bases; junction bases outside the gene matches: 10. In nucleotides, the CDR3 is TGTGCCAGCAGCATTGACAGGGTTGGAGGCACTGAAGCTTTCTTT. Translation: CASSIDRVGGTEAFF.

The rearrangement links TRBV7-2 to TRBJ2-7; D is possibly TRBD2 (6 bases). The CDR3 is 16 residues long. Trimming stripped 1 base from V and 6 bases from J, with 19 bases between. The germline V gene has CDR1 SGHTA and CDR2 FQGNSA. The chain's CDR3 is CASSLEGTWRGLEQYF. The CDR3 DNA reads as TGTGCCAGCAGCTTAGAAGGGACCTGGCGGGGACTCGAGCAGTACTTC.

The chain is built from TRBV7-9 and TRBJ2-7; tentatively, D is TRBD2 (6 bases). Trimming pared 5 bases from V and 1 base from J, leaving 12 bases between. Germline values: CDR1 SEHNR, CDR2 FQNEAQ (reference sequence). CDR3 size: 14 residues. CDR3 bases: TGTGCCAGCAGCCTAGAGGCGGGGTCCTACGAGCAGTACTTC. Translated, it gives CASSLEAGSYEQYF. Full variable domain (missing parts from reference TRBV7-9 and TRBJ2-7): DTGVSQNPRHKITKRGQNVTFRCDPISEHNRLYWYRQTLGQGPEFLTYFQNEAQLEKSRLLSDRFSAERPKGSFSTLEIQRTEQGDSAMYLCASSLEAGSYEQYFGPGTRLTVT.

The chain uses TRBV7-2 and TRBJ2-1; 8 positions agree with TRBD2. Germline loops: CDR1 SGHTA, CDR2 FQGNSA. V gave up 5 bases and J gave up 1 base; unmatched junction bases: 7. The CDR3 covers 16 residues. In DNA, the CDR3 is TGTGCCAGCAGCCGGGGGGGAGCGGGGTCCTACAATGAGCAGTTCTTC. Protein product: CASSRGGAGSYNEQFF.

This clone was counted once. The chain combines TRBV7-2 with TRBJ1-2; a possible D gene is TRBD1 (6 bases). The CDR3 length is 12 residues. Germline-derived CDR1 and CDR2 are SGHTA and FQGNSA. Trimming shortened V by 5 bases and J by 11 bases, and 15 bases separated the two germline ends. The CDR3 loop reads CASSPWGLGYTF. The CDR3 DNA sequence: TGTGCCAGCAGCCCGTGGGGGCTGGGGTACACCTTC.

This clone was seen a handful of times. The gene calls are TRBV14 and TRBJ2-1, with 7 bases matching TRBD2. After removal of 4 bases from V and 6 bases from J, the junction contained 6 bases not matched to a gene. This CDR3 comprises 14 residues. Germline CDR1 is SGHDN and CDR2 is FVKESK. The chain's CDR3 is CASSLTSVGNEQFF. CDR3 coding DNA: TGTGCCAGCAGCCTTACTAGCGTAGGCAATGAGCAGTTCTTC.

The chain recombines TRBV7-2 with TRBJ1-1; 10 bases line up with TRBD1. Germline trimming cut 3 bases from V and 7 bases from J; bases unmatched to any gene: 5. In germline, CDR1 is SGHTA, CDR2 FQGNSA. The CDR3 is made up of 14 amino acids. The CDR3 DNA is TGTGCCAGCAGCTTCGACAGGGGGCATAATGAAGCTTTCTTT. Protein sequence: CASSFDRGHNEAFF.

This chain links TRBV5-5 with TRBJ2-2; 12 bases are a match to TRBD2. The junction had 7 bases not matched to a gene; V was cut back by 0 bases and J by 4 bases. The CDR3 contains 18 residues. The germline gives CDR1 SGHKS, CDR2 YYEKEE (reference sequence). The DNA of the CDR3 is TGTGCCAGCAGCTTGGTTACTAGCGGGGGGATCGGCACCGGGGAGCTGTTTTTT. This encodes CASSLVTSGGIGTGELFF.

The chain is built from TRBV9 and TRBJ2-3, with D unclear. The germline V and J ends were trimmed by 0 bases and 2 bases, with 7 bases remaining between them. This CDR3 region has 14 residues. Germline V gene data show CDR1 as SGDLS and CDR2 as YYNGEE. The CDR3 region has the DNA TGTGCCAGCAGCGTAGGTCAATCCACAGATACGCAGTATTTT. Translating gives CASSVGQSTDTQYF.

This chain uses TRBV7-5 with TRBJ1-2; the DNA was not used to check the table's D call, TRBD1. TRBV7-5 is reported as a pseudogene. The CDR3 length is 21 residues. The CDR3 DNA reads TGTGCCAGAAGCTTAGATGGCCGTCTTCACTTACAGGGGAGGAATCGGTATGGCTACACCTTC. Its protein is CARSLDGRLHLQGRNRYGYTF.